This TCR beta chain derives from a study of T cells after yellow fever vaccination. Trimming cost V 5 bases and J 8 bases; bases outside gene matches: 7. The length of the CDR3 is 16 residues. The germline V gene has CDR1 SGHTA and CDR2 FQGNSA. TCRdb called the 5' RACE reads again in MiXCR, with one record for every CDR3 protein. The sample has around 600,000 distinct CDR3 sequences, approximately 13% seen once. The sequences come from PBMCs, collected on the day of the yellow fever booster vaccination. The sequence derives from a man younger than 45 who received the YFV17D yellow fever vaccine. The rearrangement links TRBV7-2 to TRBJ2-3; 16 nucleotides match TRBD2. Here the CDR3 DNA reads TGTGCCAGCAGCCTTGGGACTAGCGGGAGGGCGGGTACGCAGTATTTT. It translates to CASSLGTSGRAGTQYF. Full variable domain (outside the CDR3, taken from reference TRBV7-2 and TRBJ2-3): GAGVSQSPSNKVTEKGKDVELRCDPISGHTALYWYRQSLGQGLEFLIYFQGNSAPDKSGLPSDRFSAERTGGSVSTLTIQRTQQEDSAVYLCASSLGTSGRAGTQYFGPGTRLTVL.